Each of the 25 T cell receptor beta chains below was sequenced from the same sample in a study of control samples from healthy donors and cancer patients. Clones were sequenced by immunoSEQ multiplex PCR, and TCRdb holds only the in-frame ones, with some missing. The profile shows some 150,000 clones, 75% to 90% of them singletons. The sequenced material came from blood. The receptor source for this set is a man aged 30 to 39 in good health.

This clone was seen a few times. The chain carries TRBV30 and TRBJ1-1; unclear D gene. CDR1 GTSNPN and CDR2 SVGIG come from the germline V gene (reference sequence). This CDR3 comprises 11 residues. Between the trimmed V and J ends, which lost 5 bases and 0 bases, there was a span of 4 bases. The DNA of the CDR3 is TGTGCCTGGGAGTTGAACACTGAAGCTTTCTTT. As protein: CAWELNTEAFF. The variable domain in full, completed from reference TRBV30 and TRBJ1-1, reads SQTIHQWPATLVQPVGSPLSLECTVEGTSNPNLYWYRQAAGRGLQLLFYSVGIGQISSEVPQNLSASRPQDRQFILSSKKLLLSDSGFYLCAWELNTEAFFGQGTRLTVV.

The gene calls are TRBV7-2 and TRBJ2-2; 7 bases match TRBD1. With 6 bases clipped from V and 6 bases from J, the junction kept 7 bases outside the gene matches. This CDR3 has 14 amino acids. Germline V gene data show CDR1 as SGHTA and CDR2 as FQGNSA. CDR3 residues: CASRLGTVPGELFF. In DNA form, the CDR3 reads TGTGCCAGCAGGTTGGGGACAGTCCCCGGGGAGCTGTTTTTT.

This chain connects TRBV5-4 to TRBJ1-1; D is undetermined. The CDR3 sequence is 15 residues long. V lost 1 base to trimming and J lost 1 base, with 11 bases between them. Germline V gene sequence: CDR1 SGHNT, CDR2 YYREEE (reference sequence). The CDR3 DNA sequence: TGTGCCAGCAGCTTGCTCCCGCGGAGGAACACTGAAGCTTTCTTT. This translates into CASSLLPRRNTEAFF.

The CDR3 reads CASSQSRLGIGELFF. The DNA of the CDR3 is TGTGCCAGCAGCCAATCTAGGTTGGGGATCGGGGAGCTGTTTTTT. The chain has TRBV3-1 (or the pseudogene TRBV3-2) and TRBJ2-2; D call uncertain. The CDR3 covers 15 residues. Trimming cost V 2 bases and J 7 bases, with 14 bases left between them. In germline, CDR1 is LGHDT, CDR2 YNNKEL (reference sequence).

The V and J genes are TRBV19 and TRBJ1-5; 7 nucleotides match TRBD1. V lost 10 bases and J lost 8; bases outside the gene matches: 8. This CDR3 contains 12 residues. CDR1 LNHDA and CDR2 SQIVND come from the germline V gene (reference sequence). CDR3 sequence (DNA): TGTGCCACCAGAATTGACAGGGAGCCCCAGCATTTT. This codes for CATRIDREPQHF.

This chain connects TRBV2 to TRBJ1-5, with D hard to call. Trimming took 7 bases from V and 1 from J, leaving 8 bases between them. The CDR3 has 13 amino acids. CDR1 and CDR2 from the germline V gene are SNHLY and FYNNEI. CDR3 coding DNA: TGTGCCAGCACCTTAGAAAGCAATCAGCCCCAGCATTTT. Translation gives CASTLESNQPQHF. Together with reference TRBV2 and TRBJ1-5, the CDR3 gives the full variable domain: EPEVTQTPSHQVTQMGQEVILRCVPISNHLYFYWYRQILGQKVEFLVSFYNNEISEKSEIFDDQFSVERPDGSNFTLKIRSTKLEDSAMYFCASTLESNQPQHFGDGTRLSIL.

This chain connects TRBV4-3 to TRBJ1-6; D call uncertain. The CDR3 extends over 13 amino acids. V lost 2 bases and J lost 7, with 6 bases in between. Looked up from germline, CDR1 is LGHNA and CDR2 is YSLEER. In DNA form, the CDR3 reads TGCGCCAGCAGCCAATTAGGAAATTCACCCCTCCACTTT. As protein: CASSQLGNSPLHF.

The V gene is TRBV10-3, the J gene TRBJ1-6; tentative D call: TRBD1 (5 bases). Germline-derived CDR1 and CDR2 are ENHRY and SYGVKD. V was trimmed by 2 bases and J by 8 bases, leaving 7 bases between them. CDR3 size: 13 residues. The CDR3 nucleotides are TGTGCCATCAGTGAGGGAGGGGATTCACCCCTCCACTTT. Translated, it gives CAISEGGDSPLHF.

This clone was counted between two and nine times. The V call is TRBV4-2, the J call TRBJ2-1, with D unclear. The CDR3 contains 15 residues. V was pared by 0 bases and J by 6 bases, with 12 bases between. The germline V gene has CDR1 LGHNA and CDR2 YNFKEQ. CDR3: CASSQEWSNFNEQFF. CDR3 coding DNA: TGTGCCAGCAGCCAAGAGTGGTCAAATTTCAATGAGCAGTTCTTC.

This chain connects TRBV3-1 (or the pseudogene TRBV3-2) to TRBJ1-3, with D perhaps TRBD1 (5 bases). In germline, CDR1 is LGHDT, CDR2 YNNKEL (reference sequence). V dropped 1 base and J dropped 8 bases, with 12 bases sitting between them. This CDR3 is 14 amino acids long. This CDR3 reads CASSQVRGSDTIYF. CDR3 in DNA: TGTGCCAGCAGCCAAGTACGGGGGTCTGACACCATATATTTT.

The CDR3, as DNA: TGTGCCAGCAGCCCAGGACAGTCCCTTGGCTACACCTTC. Its protein is CASSPGQSLGYTF. This chain uses TRBV9 with TRBJ1-2, with a weak D call TRBD1 (6 bases). The CDR3 consists of 13 residues. Trimming shortened V by 4 bases and J by 7 bases, and 14 bases separated the two germline ends. Germline V CDR1 and CDR2: SGDLS, YYNGEE.

V usage is TRBV7-6 and J usage is TRBJ1-4; 8 bases map to TRBD1. Trimming removed 4 bases from V and 0 bases from J; junction bases left unmatched: 4. This CDR3 contains 16 residues. The germline CDR1 and CDR2 sequences are SGHVS and FNYEAQ. The CDR3 is CASSSDRDATNEKLFF. The CDR3, as DNA: TGTGCCAGCAGCTCGGACAGGGATGCAACTAATGAAAAACTGTTTTTT.

The chain employs TRBV3-1 (or the pseudogene TRBV3-2) and TRBJ1-5; D call uncertain. V gave up 1 base and J gave up 0 bases, with 4 bases separating them. The CDR3 covers 14 residues. Looked up from germline, CDR1 is LGHDT and CDR2 is YNNKEL (reference sequence). The CDR3 DNA reads as TGTGCCAGCAGCCAAGGTGATAGCAATCAGCCCCAGCATTTT. It codes for CASSQGDSNQPQHF.

V gene TRBV3-1 (or the pseudogene TRBV3-2) combines with J gene TRBJ1-5; D call uncertain. CDR1 and CDR2 (germline): LGHDT, YNNKEL (reference sequence). The CDR3 is made up of 18 amino acids. The V and J ends lost 1 base and 2 bases respectively, with 18 bases between them. The CDR3 DNA sequence: TGTGCCAGCAGCCAAGTTTCTAACAGATATTGTGGCAATCAGCCCCAGCATTTT. Its protein product is CASSQVSNRYCGNQPQHF.

V gene TRBV7-9 combines with J gene TRBJ2-7; D perhaps matches TRBD2 (5 bases). Trimming stripped 5 bases from V and 6 bases from J, with 11 bases between. Germline loops: CDR1 SEHNR, CDR2 FQNEAQ (reference sequence). This CDR3 has 12 residues. The CDR3 loop is CASSPSGIEQYF. As DNA, the CDR3 is TGTGCCAGCAGCCCCTCGGGGATCGAGCAGTACTTC.

J is TRBJ2-7 and V is TRBV12-3 or TRBV12-4; 10 bases align to TRBD1. The ends lost 5 bases at V and 7 bases at J; junction bases unmatched: 5. The CDR3 has 13 residues. The CDR3 bases are TGTGCCAGCAGTCCAGGACAGGGGGGGGAGCAGTACTTC. Translated, it gives CASSPGQGGEQYF.

This rearrangement joins TRBV12-3 or TRBV12-4 to TRBJ2-7; D call uncertain. This CDR3 has 13 amino acids. The ends were cut back, 2 bases at V and 6 bases at J, with 11 bases in the middle. The CDR3 coding sequence is TGTGCCAGCAGTTTATCTCAAGGGCGCGAGCAGTACTTC. It codes for CASSLSQGREQYF.

The CDR3 reads CASNSPTDTQYF. CDR3 bases: TGTGCCAGCAATTCCCCCACAGATACGCAGTATTTT. V usage is TRBV11-3 and J usage is TRBJ2-3; D uncertain. Trimming shortened V by 7 bases and J by 2 bases, and 7 bases separated the two germline ends. The CDR3 sequence is 12 residues long. Germline V gene data show CDR1 as SGHNT and CDR2 as YENEEA.

V is TRBV25-1 and J is TRBJ2-1; 14 bases fit TRBD2. Trimming cost V 3 bases and J 6 bases; bases outside gene matches: 7. CDR1 and CDR2 (germline): MGHDK, SYGVNS. CDR3 size: 17 residues. CDR3 in amino acids: CASSDPGLAGELNEQFF. In nucleotides, the CDR3 is TGTGCCAGCAGTGACCCGGGACTAGCGGGGGAACTCAATGAGCAGTTCTTC. The entire variable domain, with the rest obtained from reference TRBV25-1 and TRBJ2-1, is as follows: EADIYQTPRYLVIGTGKKITLECSQTMGHDKMYWYQQDPGMELHLIHYSYGVNSTEKGDLSSESTVSRIRTEHFPLTLESARPSHTSQYLCASSDPGLAGELNEQFFGPGTRLTVL.

V usage is TRBV5-1 and J usage is TRBJ2-2; no definite D call. Deletions cut 0 bases from V and 1 base from J, with 4 bases between. CDR1 is SGHRS and CDR2 is YFSETQ in the germline V gene. This CDR3 is built from 14 residues. CDR3 DNA: TGCGCCAGCAGCTTGGGGGGGAACACCGGGGAGCTGTTTTTT. Translation gives CASSLGGNTGELFF.

The chain combines TRBV4-3 with TRBJ2-7; D might be TRBD1 (5 bases). Germline V CDR1 and CDR2: LGHNA, YSLEER. The V end lost 1 base, the J end lost 6 bases, and 13 bases lay between the germline ends. The CDR3 is 14 residues long. The CDR3 here is CASSQGWGPFEQYF. In DNA, the CDR3 is TGCGCCAGCAGCCAAGGATGGGGCCCCTTCGAGCAGTACTTC.

This chain uses TRBV19 with TRBJ1-3, with TRBD1 as a possible D gene (5 bases). The CDR3 has 17 amino acids. Per germline, CDR1 LNHDA and CDR2 SQIVND (reference sequence). V lost 4 bases and J 0 bases, leaving 16 bases between the germline ends. The CDR3 DNA follows: TGTGCCAGTAGTAGGAGACCCAGGGAGAGCTCTGGAAACACCATATATTTT. Translating it yields CASSRRPRESSGNTIYF.

The V and J genes are TRBV28 and TRBJ2-7, with D perhaps TRBD2 (6 bases). The CDR3 runs 14 residues. Germline CDR1 is MDHEN and CDR2 is SYDVKM. V lost 6 bases, J lost 3 bases, and 15 bases lay in between. The CDR3 DNA reads TGTGCCAGCAGGAGCTCGGGACTTGACTACGAGCAGTACTTC. It yields the protein CASRSSGLDYEQYF.

The rearrangement links TRBV7-6 to TRBJ2-1; 8 bases are a match to TRBD2. V trimming: 7 bases; J trimming: 2 bases; junction bases outside the gene matches: 7. The CDR3 totals 15 residues. From germline, CDR1 is SGHVS and CDR2 FNYEAQ. The CDR3 sequence is CASKRERGAYNEQFF. CDR3 coding DNA: TGTGCCAGCAAGCGGGAGCGGGGAGCCTACAATGAGCAGTTCTTC.

This clone has a count of ten or more. As DNA, the CDR3 is TGTGCCAGCAGTTTCACTAGCGAACTCACAGATACGCAGTATTTT. It specifies CASSFTSELTDTQYF. The chain combines TRBV6-6 with TRBJ2-3; TRBD2 matches at 7 bases. The junction had 6 bases not matched to a gene; V was cut back by 4 bases and J by 2 bases. Per the germline V gene, CDR1 is MNHNY and CDR2 is SVGAGI (reference sequence). The CDR3 has 15 residues.